A single T cell receptor (beta chain) is shown here with its context. No antigen is known for it. This CDR3 spans 15 amino acids. Germline V gives CDR1 DFQATT, CDR2 SNEGSKA (reference sequence). V was shortened by 2 bases and J by 8 bases, with 19 bases between the two germline ends. TCRdb re-derived calls from the 5' RACE reads in MiXCR, one entry per CDR3 protein. The data hold about 810,000 distinct CDR3 sequences, with 12% observed a single time. The data belong to a study of identical twins. Findings of the study overall: Part of the zero-insertion signal could reflect confounding by invariant MAIT and iNKT cells.

There were only healthy Caucasians among the donors. These records were also assigned to another study, of yellow fever vaccine responses in identical twins.

This chain links TRBV20-1 with TRBJ2-1; D gene unclear. This receptor was taken from a woman in her late teens or twenties in good health. The sample taken for sequencing was PBMCs. Written as DNA, the CDR3 is TGCAGTGCTAGACCTCTGGCGGTAGCATGGGATGAGCAGTTCTTC. Translation: CSARPLAVAWDEQFF.